This T cell receptor (beta chain) comes out of a study of cytomegalovirus exposure and HLA in healthy donors (dated by TCRdb to 2015 to 2018). With regard to the full study: An earlier analysis of 587 of the donors reported over 250 Gb of sequence data and 117 million unique TCR beta sequences obtained from 180 million or so T cells. An early release that covered about 600 HLA-typed donors contained approximately 300 gigabases of sequencing data and about 84 million unique TCR sequences. Of the 398 genotyped donors, 81% were placed in the genetic ancestry cluster associated with self-reported Caucasian donors. The study was designed to test whether signatures of past pathogen exposure could be identified by cataloging public T cell receptors. Using immunosequencing, the study profiled T cell repertoires from some 670 subjects and related those repertoires to cytomegalovirus serostatus. Along with the approximately 600-subject first cohort, a separate validation cohort of over a hundred different subjects was used. To predict cytomegalovirus infection status, the study brought together high-throughput TCR immunosequencing, statistical association of individual TCRs with disease status, and machine learning. In a later analysis, previously published TCR beta repertoires from 666 donors were re-analyzed and high-resolution HLA genotyping was added so that TCR occurrence patterns could be studied. Rather than drawing on any new phenotypic data, the later analysis identified candidate immune exposures from TCR beta sequences and the way those sequences occurred across donors. An earlier analysis of approximately 580 of the donors used high-throughput TCR beta sequencing to judge whether each TCR beta V gene segment behaved as functional or pseudogenic. Alongside the repertoire data, information on donor age, sex, ethnicity and CMV serostatus was compiled. In a later genetic analysis, genome-wide SNP genotypes for about three fifths of the 666 donors were used, and that subset was treated as a discovery cohort. All discovery cohort repertoires had been generated using a single sequencing platform. HLA typing covered class I and class II loci at four-digit resolution. Typing coverage differed by locus: A, B, C, DRB1 and DQB1 were typed in roughly 620-630 donors, DQA1 in roughly 510, DPA1 in around 600, and DPB1 in 400 to 480. Roughly 5 DR-DQ haplotypes were handled as single units for association and clustering, since linkage in the cohort was strong. Among 398 genotyped donors of the cohort, an average of 235,054 unique TCR beta nucleotide sequences were sequenced per donor, about a sixth of them non-productive.

In total, over 600 healthy bone marrow donors made up the cohort. At the time of sampling, every cohort member was nominally healthy, though immune exposures that went unrecorded were likely present. The donor tested CMV seropositive and was one of the 289 seropositive cohort members. Each donor provided a peripheral blood sample, and peripheral blood mononuclear cells were used for TCR beta sequencing. The Qiagen DNeasy Blood Extraction Kit was used to extract genomic DNA from the blood cell samples. Points the paper makes about the study in general: According to a later genetic analysis, donors in an Asian-associated ancestry cluster had fewer N-insertions in productive TCRs than the approximately 610-donor mean. In an earlier analysis of approximately 600 of the donors, most TCR beta V segments were observed in productive rearrangements about 87% or about 30% of the time, broadly matching IMGT annotations. When HLA alleles, especially DR and DQ, strongly co-occurred, TCR associations were difficult to assign to individual alleles. The presence/absence analyses assumed that sequencing depth was roughly uniform across donors, and that assumption may not be true. A further reported finding was that TCR beta sequences accurately predicted the HLA-A and HLA-B alleles for most subjects in the first cohort. In a later genetic analysis, a missense DCLRE1C variant was associated with V-gene and J-gene trimming of TCR beta chains, and the association was replicated in an independent cohort. The earlier analysis of around 600 of the donors excluded some 16 rarely observed V segments, including chromosome 9 orphons, because counts were too low. In a later analysis, the rate of TCR association differed among HLA loci, with DRB1 alleles having the most associated TCRs and HLA-C alleles having the fewest. Immune exposure information for the cohort was limited to CMV serostatus. The authors suggested that the approach could potentially be generalized to other disease states and immunological phenotypes. A total of fewer than 200 TCR beta chains were listed by the study as associated with cytomegalovirus. HLA typing was unavailable for some donors at each locus, so association tests used only the typed subset. The classifier was reported to diagnose cytomegalovirus status with high specificity and sensitivity in both the original cohort and the validation cohort. This cohort had only TCR beta chains sequenced, and the lack of alpha or paired-chain data limited which features could be detected. In a later analysis, several top co-occurrence clusters were reported to appear linked to parvovirus B19, influenza, CMV and Epstein-Barr virus. The sequencing pipeline was judged likely to have produced a cluster of highly shared sequence variants as a technical artifact. Specific HLA alleles were associated with about 17,000 TCR beta sequences at a false discovery rate of 0.05 in a later analysis. Linkage disequilibrium might explain the correlated functional status among segregating V segments, but an unknown experimental factor could not be ruled out. While some public TCRs were present in many individuals, most TCR sequences turned up only very rarely across donors. In a later analysis, HLA-associated TCR beta chains showed more clonal expansion and lower generation probabilities than non-associated chains that were equally common. Some IMGT-functional V segments, including TRBV6-2 and TRBV6-3, could not be told apart with the 87-base-pair reads, so those segments were excluded. Three of the identified cytomegalovirus-associated TCR beta chains were confirmed in vitro to be specific for cytomegalovirus antigens. Most CMV-associated TCR beta chains appeared to be HLA-restricted in a later analysis, and the HLA associations seemed to be driven largely by CMV exposure.

As concerns this clone: Its cognate antigen has yet to be identified. One base away there is no much larger clone; base qualities are not given.

To prepare the library, the immunoSEQ multiplex PCR assay was applied. The multiplex PCR relied on a mix of 60 forward primers for TCR Vbeta segments and 13 reverse primers for TCR Jbeta segments. Amplification of the CDR3 region of rearranged TCR beta genes was performed with a multiplex PCR assay on genomic DNA. The Illumina HiSeq System was used to sequence the amplified TCR beta libraries as 87-base-pair reads. As for the authors' bioinformatics: In a later analysis, tens of millions of unique TCR beta chains were counted across the 500 to 700 repertoires, and about 10 million of these chains were shared by at least two donors. To remove PCR and sequencing errors, raw reads were error-corrected and collapsed into unique sequences using a nearest-neighbor algorithm that merged closely related sequences. V, D and J gene segments were assigned by aligning CDR3 sequences to IMGT reference sequences. For a sequence to be retained, a match of at least six nucleotides to both a V gene segment and a J gene segment was required. A rearrangement counted as productive if the CDR3 had no stop codons and remained in frame with V and J, and every other rearrangement counted as non-productive. CDR3 was defined according to IMGT convention as the region running from the second conserved V-encoded cysteine to the conserved J-encoded phenylalanine. The earlier analysis of roughly 590 of the donors excluded any sequence lacking an unambiguous match to a single V gene segment. An earlier analysis of 550 to 650 of the donors classified V segments as functional when productive rearrangements were above 56.7% and as segregating when the standard deviation between donors was above 5%. A statistical classification framework was developed to diagnose cytomegalovirus status using the catalog of TCR beta chain sequences. In a later analysis, V and J genes were assigned by comparing TCR nucleotide sequences against IMGT/GENE-DB human TR gene sequences. The TCRdist pipeline was used in a later analysis to assign CDR3 sequences and most-parsimonious VDJ recombination scenarios. In a later analysis, each TCR beta chain was defined by its CDR3 amino acid sequence together with its V-gene family, and reads lacking a unique V-gene family were excluded. In a later analysis, fewer than 600 highly shared, low-generation-probability nucleotide sequences were removed to address suspected cross-contamination and a sequencing artifact. A later analysis calculated a clonal expansion index for each public chain from normalized within-repertoire ranks of inferred template counts. Generation probabilities in a later analysis came from a VDJ recombination model fitted to out-of-frame rearrangements, and those results were checked against IGoR. A later analysis scored TCR-TCR, TCR-HLA and TCR-CMV co-occurrence with hypergeometric tests, applying a repertoire-size bias correction to TCR pairs. A later analysis estimated false discovery rates by permuting HLA or CMV assignments 20 times. A later analysis grouped co-occurring TCRs with DBSCAN, adding TCRdist sequence similarity when clustering within HLA-allele-positive subsets. Repertoires with fewer than 30,000 or more than 120,000 public chains were left out of co-occurrence clustering, as were about five repertoires with anomalous nucleotide sharing. TCRdb holds this immuneACCESS table with in-frame rearrangements only. Some clones are missing; in checked studies, unresolved V genes explain under half, and the rest has no known cause. V and J calls and clone size are given by that table; D and trimming were obtained from the DNA. In all, the sample holds approximately 240,000 clones, and 82% of those were seen once. Around 5.7% of the sample is in the top ten clones.

The CDR3 runs 15 residues from the cysteine to the phenylalanine. Kept here is only the CDR3 DNA, which spans 45 bases and is read in frame from base 1. V trim: 10 bases; J trim: 9 bases; unmatched bases: 9. CDR1 and CDR2 are drawn from the germline V gene (reference sequence): LNHDA, SQIVND. Sequenced input: PBMCs. The origin of this receptor is a woman aged 35 to 49 in good health and CMV-seropositive. The rearrangement combines TRBV19 with TRBJ2-2; 15 bases in the middle match TRBD2. For the CDR3, the sequence is CATTGLAGGTRELFF. The DNA is as follows: TGTGCCACCACAGGACTAGCGGGGGGGACCCGGGAGCTGTTTTTT.